The entry below gives a single TCR beta chain sequence along with its context. Per the original methods: From reference gene primer amplification, estimates of nucleated cell counts were derived. Sequencing used immunoSEQ multiplex PCR; TCRdb keeps in-frame clones, though not all of them. V and J calls and clone size are given by that table; D and trimming were obtained from the DNA. The sample has 270,000 or so clones; about 85% are singletons. The CDR3 has 14 amino acids. Looked up from germline, CDR1 is LGHDT and CDR2 is YNNKEL (reference sequence). After removal of 4 bases from V and 5 bases from J, the junction contained 5 bases not matched to a gene. This sample is drawn from a study of blood T cell repertoires in COVID-19. Whole-study context: Samples taken during acute and convalescent COVID-19 were collected in the United States, Italy and Spain.

The sequence derives from a human donor in a cohort sampled during active COVID-19. V gene TRBV3-1 (or the pseudogene TRBV3-2) combines with J gene TRBJ1-5, with 7 bases fitting TRBD1. The specimen sequenced was peripheral blood. The CDR3 DNA reads TGTGCCAGCAGCCTAGGGGGCGGCGATCAGCCCCAGCATTTT. This encodes CASSLGGGDQPQHF.